This T cell receptor beta chain was identified in a study of T cells in Graves' hyperthyroidism and ophthalmopathy. About the research overall: It was at initial diagnosis, before any treatment, that peripheral blood was collected.

As regards this clonotype: The antigen remains undetermined.

Study-wide points: From stable hyperthyroidism, ophthalmopathy was separated by a 13 V-J model.

RNA transcripts gave rise to amplified TCR beta CDR3 regions. An initial round of RT-PCR targeting the TCR CDR3 relied on the HTBI primer set. TCRdb redid the calling of the multiplex PCR reads with MiXCR, one entry per CDR3 protein. The table shows 600,000 to 750,000 distinct CDR3 sequences, with around 16% occurring only once. Sequences were obtained from blood. The receptor comes from a man in his fifties or sixties with Graves' hyperthyroidism.

The CDR3 bases are TGTGCCAGCAGTTTGGACAGCGCATATAAGTCCTCTGGGGCCAACGTCCTGACTTTC. Residues: CASSLDSAYKSSGANVLTF. J is TRBJ2-6 and V is TRBV27; D may be TRBD1 (6 bases). V was clipped by 3 bases and J by 0 bases, with 18 bases between them. Germline V gene sequence: CDR1 MNHEY, CDR2 SMNVEV (reference sequence). The CDR3 extends over 19 amino acids.